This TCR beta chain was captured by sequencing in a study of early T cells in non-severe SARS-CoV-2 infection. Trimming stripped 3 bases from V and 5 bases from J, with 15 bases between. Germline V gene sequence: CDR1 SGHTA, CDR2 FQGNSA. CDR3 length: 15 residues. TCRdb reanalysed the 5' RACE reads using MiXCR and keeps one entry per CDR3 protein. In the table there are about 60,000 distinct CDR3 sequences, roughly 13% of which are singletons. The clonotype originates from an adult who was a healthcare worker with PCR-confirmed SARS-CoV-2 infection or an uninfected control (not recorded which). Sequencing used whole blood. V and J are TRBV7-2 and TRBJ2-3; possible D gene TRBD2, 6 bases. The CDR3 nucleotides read TGTGCCAGCAGCTTGGGCGCGGGAAGGGGAGATACGCAGTATTTT. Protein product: CASSLGAGRGDTQYF.